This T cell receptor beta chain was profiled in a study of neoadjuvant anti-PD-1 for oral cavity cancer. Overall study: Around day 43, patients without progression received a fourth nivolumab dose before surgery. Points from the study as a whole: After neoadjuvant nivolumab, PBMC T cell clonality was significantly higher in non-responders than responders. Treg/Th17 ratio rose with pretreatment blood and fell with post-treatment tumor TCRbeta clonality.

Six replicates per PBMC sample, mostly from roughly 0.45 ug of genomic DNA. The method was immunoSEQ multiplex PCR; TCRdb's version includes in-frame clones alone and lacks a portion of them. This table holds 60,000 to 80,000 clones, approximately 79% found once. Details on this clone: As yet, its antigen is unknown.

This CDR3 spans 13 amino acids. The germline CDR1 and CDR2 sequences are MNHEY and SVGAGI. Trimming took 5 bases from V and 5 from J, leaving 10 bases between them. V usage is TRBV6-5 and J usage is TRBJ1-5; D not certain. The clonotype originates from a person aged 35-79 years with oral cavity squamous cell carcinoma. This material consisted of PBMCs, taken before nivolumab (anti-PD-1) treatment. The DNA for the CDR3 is TGTGCCAGCAGTGAAGTTTTCGATCAGCCCCAGCATTTT. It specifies CASSEVFDQPQHF.